A single sample is the source of the 25 T cell receptor beta chains below, sequenced in a study of Graves' ophthalmopathy and Graves' hyperthyroidism listed by TCRdb under 2018. These reads were obtained on an Illumina HiSeq 2000. For repertoire sequencing, the TCR beta CDR3 regions were amplified from RNA transcripts. A first-round RT-PCR used HTBI primers with the Qiagen OneStep RT-PCR kit, followed by a second-round multiplex PCR, size selection and purification. The public reads were run again by TCRdb, first through fastp at Q25 and then through MiXCR, and only productive beta chains were kept. Each CDR3 protein gets just one entry, which takes the most common genes and DNA from the rows behind it. Counted in this sample were hundreds of thousands of distinct CDR3 sequences; about 24% of them appeared once. Approximately 7% of the sample is in the top ten clones. Sequences were obtained from peripheral blood. These receptors all come from a woman between 18 and 29 years old with stable Graves' hyperthyroidism. Some clones in this sample may be carry-over from other donors' samples. Donor details come from another sample of the same person, matched by shared clones.

This clonotype was observed at least ten times. The chain links TRBV9 to TRBJ2-2, with a possible D match to TRBD1 (5 bases). Germline lookup yields CDR1 SGDLS and CDR2 YYNGEE. V gave up 0 bases and J gave up 0 bases, with 9 bases separating them. This CDR3 spans 16 amino acids. Written as DNA, the CDR3 is TGTGCCAGCAGCGTAGGTGGACAAGCGAACACCGGGGAGCTGTTTTTT. This gives the protein CASSVGGQANTGELFF.

This clonotype was observed many times. The genes are TRBV2 and TRBJ1-2; the match to TRBD1 covers 7 bases. Trimming took 2 bases from V and 2 from J; bases not matched to a gene: 8. Germline V lookup: CDR1 SNHLY, CDR2 FYNNEI. The CDR3 has 16 amino acids. The CDR3 spells CASSEIGTVLNYGYTF. The CDR3 DNA sequence: TGTGCCAGCAGTGAAATTGGGACAGTCTTAAACTATGGCTACACCTTC.

The J gene is TRBJ2-7, the V gene TRBV28, with D possibly called TRBD1 or TRBD2 (7 bases each). The CDR3 consists of 13 residues. Trimming left V 10 bases short and J 6 bases short, with 19 bases between. The germline V gene encodes CDR1 MDHEN and CDR2 SYDVKM. CDR3 protein: CATRGGMFSEQYF. DNA of the CDR3: TGTGCCACCAGGGGGGGGATGTTCAGCGAGCAGTACTTC.

The chain carries TRBV5-4 and TRBJ1-5; tentatively, D is TRBD1 (5 bases). This CDR3 spans 15 amino acids. The V end was cut by 0 bases, the J end by 7 bases, with 14 bases between. Germline V CDR1 and CDR2: SGHNT, YYREEE (reference sequence). The CDR3 DNA is TGTGCCAGCAGCTTGGGGGGGGTGTTAGGCCAGCCCCAGCATTTT. Amino acid sequence: CASSLGGVLGQPQHF. Full variable domain (outside the CDR3, taken from reference TRBV5-4 and TRBJ1-5): ETGVTQSPTHLIKTRGQQVTLRCSSQSGHNTVSWYQQALGQGPQFIFQYYREEENGRGNFPPRFSGLQFPNYSSELNVNALELDDSALYLCASSLGGVLGQPQHFGDGTRLSIL.

The chain recombines TRBV10-2 with TRBJ2-7, with D hard to call. This CDR3 is built from 14 residues. The germline gives CDR1 WSHSY, CDR2 SAAADI. Trimming took off 8 bases at V and 1 base at J, with 15 bases between the two ends. CDR3 in amino acids: CASYGPEGSYEQYF. CDR3 bases: TGCGCCAGCTACGGTCCGGAAGGTTCCTACGAGCAGTACTTC.

Many counts were recorded for this clonotype. The chain employs TRBV19 and TRBJ1-5; no reliable D call. The CDR3 extends over 15 amino acids. V shed 7 bases and J shed 4 bases, with 17 bases lying between them. Germline V CDR1 and CDR2: LNHDA, SQIVND (reference sequence). The CDR3 coding sequence is TGTGCCAGTACCCCGTTTCGAGGAGAAAATCAGCCCCAGCATTTT. Translated, it gives CASTPFRGENQPQHF.

A remark on this clonotype: This may stem from a read error, because a much larger clone lies one nucleotide away. The rearrangement joins TRBV6-5 to TRBJ1-2; a possible D gene is TRBD1 (5 bases). This CDR3 is built from 13 residues. Germline V gene sequence: CDR1 MNHEY, CDR2 SVGAGI. CDR3 sequence reads: CASSYSGGDGCTF. Written as DNA, the CDR3 is TGTGCCAGCAGTTACTCGGGGGGGGACGGCTGCACCTTC.

The genes are TRBV5-1 and TRBJ2-5, with 11 bases that match TRBD1. The CDR3 totals 14 residues. The germline gives CDR1 SGHRS, CDR2 YFSETQ. V was clipped by 4 bases and J by 4 bases; unmatched bases: 3. This chain's CDR3 is CASSVGQGVETQYF. The CDR3 nucleotides read TGCGCCAGCAGCGTGGGACAGGGGGTAGAGACCCAGTACTTC.

Concerning this clonotype itself: A read error is possible here, since a much larger clone lies one base away. This chain uses TRBV7-2 with TRBJ2-5, with D possibly TRBD1 on 6 matching bases. Germline CDR1 is SGHTA and CDR2 is FQGNSA. Trimming left V 7 bases short and J 10 bases short, with 22 bases between. The CDR3 has 14 residues. The CDR3 nucleotides read TGTGCCAGCACCCCCCCCCCAGGGGCCATCATCCAGTACTTC. Its protein product is CASTPPPGAIIQYF.

This clonotype came up many times. V is TRBV28 and J is TRBJ1-5, with D perhaps TRBD1 (5 bases). CDR3 length equals 16 residues. With 6 bases removed from V and 7 bases from J, the gap between germline ends came to 22 bases. Per the germline V gene, CDR1 is MDHEN and CDR2 is SYDVKM. CDR3 amino acids: CASRPTSDGGAQPQHF. As DNA, the CDR3 is TGTGCCAGCAGACCTACTTCGGACGGGGGTGCGCAGCCCCAGCATTTT.

The rearrangement joins TRBV11-1 to TRBJ2-7; a possible D gene is TRBD1 (7 bases). V dropped 5 bases and J dropped 2 bases, with 16 bases sitting between them. CDR1 and CDR2 (germline): SGHAT, FQDESV (reference sequence). The CDR3 runs to 15 residues. In DNA form, the CDR3 reads TGTGCCAGCAGCCCCCGCGGGACAGCTACCTACGAGCAGTACTTC. Translation gives CASSPRGTATYEQYF.

The genes are TRBV19 and TRBJ2-5, with D tentatively TRBD1 or TRBD2 (5 bases each). The CDR3 has 15 amino acids. Trimming took off 4 bases at V and 5 bases at J, with 17 bases between the two ends. Germline CDR1 is LNHDA and CDR2 is SQIVND (reference sequence). CDR3 protein: CASSRAWDGLETQYF. CDR3 DNA: TGTGCCAGTAGTAGGGCTTGGGACGGCTTGGAGACCCAGTACTTC.

The V gene is TRBV28, the J gene TRBJ2-5, with D perhaps matching TRBD2 (6 bases). The V and J ends lost 6 bases and 5 bases respectively, with 25 bases between them. The CDR3 length is 17 residues. Germline values: CDR1 MDHEN, CDR2 SYDVKM. The CDR3 protein is CASSPPPSGLGWETQYF. The CDR3 region has the DNA TGTGCCAGCAGCCCACCCCCGAGCGGGCTGGGGTGGGAGACCCAGTACTTC. The variable domain in full, completed from reference TRBV28 and TRBJ2-5, reads DVKVTQSSRYLVKRTGEKVFLECVQDMDHENMFWYRQDPGLGLRLIYFSYDVKMKEKGDIPEGYSVSREKKERFSLILESASTNQTSMYLCASSPPPSGLGWETQYFGPGTRLLVL.

This chain connects TRBV5-1 to TRBJ2-4; D is unresolved. CDR1 is SGHRS, CDR2 YFSETQ, per germline. The V gene lost 0 bases and the J gene lost 0 bases, with 7 bases spanning the gap. This CDR3 contains 15 residues. In nucleotides, the CDR3 is TGCGCCAGCAGCTTGGGGGATCCAGCCAAAAACATTCAGTACTTC. Its translation is CASSLGDPAKNIQYF.

The chain joins TRBV20-1 to TRBJ1-5, with 7 nucleotides matching TRBD1. J lost 0 bases, V lost 4 bases, and 12 bases had no gene match. The CDR3 runs to 17 residues. CDR1 and CDR2 (germline): DFQATT, SNEGSKA (reference sequence). The CDR3 loop is CSATVPGQINSNQPQHF. The CDR3 bases are TGCAGTGCTACAGTTCCGGGACAGATTAATAGCAATCAGCCCCAGCATTTT.

At least ten counts were recorded for this clonotype. This chain uses TRBV6-2 or TRBV6-3 with TRBJ1-1, with D possibly matching TRBD1 (5 bases). V was trimmed by 6 bases and J by 3 bases, leaving 14 bases between them. The CDR3 has 14 amino acids. The germline V gene has CDR1 MNHEY and CDR2 SVGEGT. The CDR3 DNA reads TGTGCCAGCAGCCACCCCCAGGGATACACTGAAGCTTTCTTT. As protein: CASSHPQGYTEAFF.

The chain combines TRBV24-1 with TRBJ2-7, with D perhaps being TRBD1 or TRBD2 (5 bases each). V lost 6 bases, J lost 5 bases, and 13 bases lay in between. The CDR3 has 13 residues. CDR1 and CDR2 (germline): KGHDR, SFDVKD. The CDR3 protein is CATSRAGSHEQYF. CDR3 bases: TGTGCCACCAGTAGGGCAGGGAGCCACGAGCAGTACTTC.

V is TRBV10-3 and J is TRBJ2-5; D gene uncertain. The CDR3 contains 15 residues. The V gene's germline CDR1 is ENHRY and CDR2 SYGVKD. The V and J ends lost 0 bases and 5 bases respectively, with 13 bases between them. The chain's CDR3 is CAISESKGSWETQYF. CDR3 in DNA: TGTGCCATCAGTGAGTCGAAGGGATCTTGGGAGACCCAGTACTTC.

This chain uses TRBV6-5 with TRBJ1-1, with D perhaps matching TRBD1 (6 bases). V was pared by 2 bases and J by 0 bases, with 16 bases between. This CDR3 has 17 residues. Germline V lookup: CDR1 MNHEY, CDR2 SVGAGI. The CDR3 DNA sequence: TGTGCCAGCAGTTACACTCAGGGGTATAATATGAACACTGAAGCTTTCTTT. Amino acids: CASSYTQGYNMNTEAFF.

This clonotype appeared many times. This sequence joins TRBV2 and TRBJ1-5; D unresolved. This CDR3 contains 14 residues. The V end was cut by 1 base, the J end by 3 bases, with 7 bases between. The germline V gene has CDR1 SNHLY and CDR2 FYNNEI. The CDR3 nucleotides read TGTGCCAGCAGTGAAGGGCAAAACAATCAGCCCCAGCATTTT. This codes for CASSEGQNNQPQHF.

The table lists this clonotype with many counts. This rearrangement joins TRBV5-1 to TRBJ1-1; 9 bases line up with TRBD1. CDR1 is SGHRS, CDR2 YFSETQ, per germline. The CDR3 spans 16 residues. V was clipped by 4 bases and J by 4 bases; unmatched bases: 11. The CDR3 nucleotides are TGCGCCAGCAGCAAAGGGACAGGGACGTGGGGCACTGAAGCTTTCTTT. This translates into CASSKGTGTWGTEAFF.

This clonotype came up many times. The chain joins TRBV12-3 or TRBV12-4 to TRBJ2-2; D gene uncertain. This CDR3 contains 13 residues. Trimming removed 1 base at V and 6 bases at J, with 6 bases between. CDR3 sequence: CASSLGQAGELFF. In nucleotides, the CDR3 is TGTGCCAGCAGTTTAGGACAAGCCGGGGAGCTGTTTTTT.

The chain joins TRBV4-1 to TRBJ2-5, with D possibly called TRBD1 or TRBD2 (5 bases each). The CDR3 spans 15 residues. The V end lost 1 base, the J end lost 1 base, and 10 bases lay between the germline ends. Germline V gives CDR1 MGHRA, CDR2 YSYEKL. As DNA, the CDR3 is TGCGCCAGCAGCCAAGTGGGGCTAGCCCAAGAGACCCAGTACTTC. It codes for CASSQVGLAQETQYF.

This clonotype occurred a few times. The V gene is TRBV6-1, the J gene TRBJ1-2; 9 bases are shared with TRBD1. The CDR3 is made up of 18 amino acids. V was pared by 2 bases and J by 1 base, with 11 bases of the junction left unmatched. Germline values: CDR1 MNHNS, CDR2 SASEGT. The CDR3 coding sequence is TGTGCCAGCAGTGAATTCCCACCACAGGGGGCGTTTAACTATGGCTACACCTTC. This gives the protein CASSEFPPQGAFNYGYTF.

This clonotype was seen only a few times. The chain carries TRBV12-3 or TRBV12-4 and TRBJ2-2; D gene uncertain. Trimming removed 7 bases from V and 6 bases from J, with 15 bases in between. The CDR3 consists of 14 residues. CDR3 amino acids: CASKPSKQAGELFF. In DNA form, the CDR3 reads TGTGCCAGCAAGCCGTCAAAGCAGGCCGGGGAGCTGTTTTTT.